These 25 T cell receptor beta chains were all obtained from the same sample, sequenced in a study of blood T cell repertoires in COVID-19. Sequencing used immunoSEQ multiplex PCR; TCRdb keeps in-frame clones, though not all of them. The data contain roughly 46,000 clones, 75% to 90% of them singletons. Input material: peripheral blood. The source is a man aged 60-69 years with active COVID-19.

This clone came up a few times. The V and J genes are TRBV28 and TRBJ2-3, with D tentatively TRBD2 (6 bases). CDR1 and CDR2 (germline): MDHEN, SYDVKM. V gave up 7 bases and J gave up 1 base, with 18 bases separating them. There are 16 residues in the CDR3. The CDR3 protein is CASNPGGTGGTDTQYF. The CDR3 nucleotides are TGTGCCAGCAACCCCGGCGGGACGGGAGGCACAGATACGCAGTATTTT. Drawing the rest from reference TRBV28 and TRBJ2-3, the complete variable domain is DVKVTQSSRYLVKRTGEKVFLECVQDMDHENMFWYRQDPGLGLRLIYFSYDVKMKEKGDIPEGYSVSREKKERFSLILESASTNQTSMYLCASNPGGTGGTDTQYFGPGTRLTVL.

The V gene is TRBV6-6, the J gene TRBJ1-1; D may be TRBD1 (6 bases). With 4 bases removed from V and 5 bases from J, the gap between germline ends came to 14 bases. This CDR3 is built from 14 residues. Germline CDR1 reads MNHNY; CDR2 reads SVGAGI (reference sequence). The CDR3 DNA reads TGTGCCAGCAGTTGGGGGCTTAGGGAAACTGAAGCTTTCTTT. This encodes CASSWGLRETEAFF.

The table lists this clone with a few counts. The chain combines TRBV6-5 with TRBJ2-5, with 9 bases fitting TRBD1. CDR3 length equals 14 residues. CDR1 is MNHEY and CDR2 is SVGAGI in the germline V gene. V was pared by 6 bases and J by 1 base, with 3 bases of the junction left unmatched. The CDR3 sequence: CASRDRGPQETQYF. DNA for the CDR3: TGTGCCAGCAGGGACAGGGGACCCCAAGAGACCCAGTACTTC.

The chain joins TRBV30 to TRBJ2-7; weak D call: TRBD2 (5 bases). V lost 2 bases and J lost 1, with 15 bases in between. CDR1 is GTSNPN, CDR2 SVGIG, per germline (reference sequence). The CDR3 runs to 15 residues. The CDR3 nucleotides read TGTGCCTGGAGTCCGTTTCGGGCGGGTTCCTACGAGCAGTACTTC. It encodes CAWSPFRAGSYEQYF.

This clone is labeled as medium-sized. CDR3 in DNA: TGTGCCAGCAGCAGGACAGGAGTGGACGAGCAGTACTTC. Protein: CASSRTGVDEQYF. V usage is TRBV3-1 (or the pseudogene TRBV3-2) and J usage is TRBJ2-7; 7 bases are shared with TRBD1. The CDR3 is made up of 13 amino acids. The germline V gene encodes CDR1 LGHDT and CDR2 YNNKEL (reference sequence). The V segment lost 5 bases and the J segment 5 bases; nucleotides outside the gene matches: 6.

This rearrangement joins TRBV7-2 to TRBJ2-7; 12 bases map to TRBD2. The V and J ends lost 6 bases and 0 bases, in that order; junction bases with no gene match: 6. This CDR3 has 16 amino acids. CDR1 SGHTA and CDR2 FQGNSA come from the germline V gene. As DNA, the CDR3 is TGTGCCAGCAGTTTTCAGACTAGCGGGGGCTCCTACGAGCAGTACTTC. It translates to CASSFQTSGGSYEQYF.

This clone has just a few counts. This chain connects TRBV2 to TRBJ2-7; 8 nucleotides agree with TRBD2. The V gene's germline CDR1 is SNHLY and CDR2 FYNNEI. The CDR3 length is 17 residues. V dropped 5 bases and J dropped 2; count of bases not matched to a gene: 14. The CDR3: CASSSTSALSGAYEQYF. CDR3 coding DNA: TGTGCCAGCAGTTCGACTAGCGCCCTGTCGGGGGCCTACGAGCAGTACTTC.

This clone was counted once. This chain joins TRBV28 and TRBJ1-2; no reliable D call. This CDR3 comprises 13 residues. Germline V lookup: CDR1 MDHEN, CDR2 SYDVKM. V lost 5 bases and J lost 5, with 12 bases in between. CDR3 protein: CASSPRRGYGYTF. The CDR3 nucleotides are TGTGCCAGCAGTCCACGACGGGGTTATGGCTACACCTTC.

The genes are TRBV4-1 and TRBJ1-6, with a possible D match to TRBD1 (6 bases). The V and J ends lost 2 bases and 0 bases respectively, with 8 bases between them. CDR1 is MGHRA and CDR2 is YSYEKL in the germline V gene. The CDR3 contains 16 residues. CDR3 DNA: TGCGCCAGCAGCCAAACAGGGAGCTCCTATAATTCACCCCTCCACTTT. As protein: CASSQTGSSYNSPLHF.

The V gene is TRBV19, the J gene TRBJ2-7, with D possibly being TRBD2 (6 bases). Trimming left V 11 bases short and J 3 bases short, with 20 bases between. The CDR3 loop spans 14 amino acids. The V gene's germline CDR1 is LNHDA and CDR2 SQIVND (reference sequence). The CDR3 DNA sequence: TGTGCCTCCACGGAGGGACCCCAATACTACGAGCAGTACTTC. Translating it yields CASTEGPQYYEQYF.

This chain links TRBV10-3 with TRBJ2-3; 9 bases line up with TRBD2. Germline V gene lookup returns CDR1 ENHRY and CDR2 SYGVKD. The CDR3 length is 17 residues. V was pared by 0 bases and J by 1 base, with 5 bases of the junction left unmatched. The CDR3 spells CAISESPIAGGTDTQYF. The CDR3 region has the DNA TGTGCCATCAGTGAGTCGCCAATAGCGGGGGGCACAGATACGCAGTATTTT.

The chain links TRBV7-2 to TRBJ2-7; 9 nucleotides align to TRBD1. The CDR3 spans 14 residues. With V trimmed by 5 bases and J by 2 bases, 4 bases remained unmatched. Germline-derived CDR1 and CDR2 are SGHTA and FQGNSA. Here the CDR3 DNA reads TGTGCCAGCAGCCCGCGACAGGGGGCCTACGAGCAGTACTTC. It yields the protein CASSPRQGAYEQYF.

This clone occurred a few times. The genes are TRBV6-1 and TRBJ1-4, with D tentatively TRBD1 (5 bases). Germline loops: CDR1 MNHNS, CDR2 SASEGT. The CDR3 is made up of 15 amino acids. Trimming pared 1 base from V and 0 bases from J, leaving 6 bases between. This CDR3 is CASSEGTTTNEKLFF. Written as DNA, the CDR3 is TGTGCCAGCAGTGAAGGGACAACAACTAATGAAAAACTGTTTTTT.

J is TRBJ1-1 and V is TRBV28, with D possibly being TRBD1 (6 bases). The V gene's germline CDR1 is MDHEN and CDR2 SYDVKM. V was cut by 3 bases and J by 4 bases, with 12 bases left in between. CDR3 size: 14 residues. CDR3 coding DNA: TGTGCCAGCAGTTTCGGGGGGCGGGCCACTGAAGCTTTCTTT. The encoded protein is CASSFGGRATEAFF.

The chain uses TRBV7-9 and TRBJ2-5; 15 bases match TRBD2. In germline, CDR1 is SEHNR, CDR2 FQNEAQ (reference sequence). The CDR3 covers 17 residues. V was clipped by 6 bases and J by 3 bases; unmatched bases: 8. This CDR3 is CASRPGTSGRREETQYF. The CDR3 DNA reads TGTGCCAGCAGGCCCGGGACTAGCGGGAGGAGGGAAGAGACCCAGTACTTC.

For the CDR3, the DNA is TGTGCCAGCAGCTTAGGGGCGGAAAATGAAAAACTGTTTTTT. It codes for CASSLGAENEKLFF. This sequence joins TRBV5-4 and TRBJ1-4, with D possibly matching TRBD1 (5 bases). Between the trimmed V and J ends, which lost 2 bases and 5 bases, there was a span of 10 bases. The CDR3 length is 14 residues. The V gene's germline CDR1 is SGHNT and CDR2 YYREEE (reference sequence).

The rearrangement links TRBV5-1 to TRBJ1-1; D unclear. CDR1 is SGHRS and CDR2 is YFSETQ in the germline V gene. V lost 5 bases and J 0 bases, leaving 8 bases between the germline ends. The CDR3 loop spans 13 amino acids. DNA of the CDR3: TGCGCCAGCAGTACTAACATGAACACTGAAGCTTTCTTT. Translated, it gives CASSTNMNTEAFF.

The chain employs TRBV28 and TRBJ2-3, with D perhaps matching TRBD1 (5 bases). Germline V CDR1 and CDR2: MDHEN, SYDVKM. V dropped 3 bases and J dropped 5 bases, with 6 bases sitting between them. The CDR3 is made up of 12 amino acids. The CDR3 loop is CASSFQGDTQYF. In DNA form, the CDR3 reads TGTGCCAGCAGTTTCCAGGGAGATACGCAGTATTTT.

The chain carries TRBV10-3 and TRBJ2-1; D is undetermined. Germline assignment: CDR1 ENHRY and CDR2 SYGVKD. The CDR3 consists of 16 residues. V lost 8 bases to trimming and J lost 0 bases, with 17 bases between them. The DNA of the CDR3 is TGTGCCATCTCTCCCATAGCACCTAGCTCCTACAATGAGCAGTTCTTC. Protein: CAISPIAPSSYNEQFF.

In its sample, this clone was seen a few times. V is TRBV7-9 and J is TRBJ2-3; D uncertain. Trimming took 4 bases from V and 3 from J, leaving 14 bases between them. Germline CDR1 reads SEHNR; CDR2 reads FQNEAQ (reference sequence). This CDR3 is 15 amino acids long. CDR3 coding DNA: TGTGCCAGCAGCTCTCACCACTGGGCGACAGATACGCAGTATTTT. Its translation is CASSSHHWATDTQYF. The full variable domain, in which reference TRBV7-9 and TRBJ2-3 provide the parts outside the CDR3, is DTGVSQNPRHKITKRGQNVTFRCDPISEHNRLYWYRQTLGQGPEFLTYFQNEAQLEKSRLLSDRFSAERPKGSFSTLEIQRTEQGDSAMYLCASSSHHWATDTQYFGPGTRLTVL.

This sequence joins TRBV11-3 and TRBJ2-1; weak D call: TRBD1 (6 bases). V was clipped by 5 bases and J by 5 bases, with 10 bases between them. Germline V CDR1 and CDR2: SGHNT, YENEEA. The CDR3 totals 13 residues. The CDR3 is CASSGRGHNEQFF. In DNA, the CDR3 is TGTGCCAGCAGCGGCAGGGGCCACAATGAGCAGTTCTTC.

This clone was detected only once. The chain recombines TRBV19 with TRBJ1-5, with TRBD1 identical over 7 bases. The CDR3 spans 16 residues. The junction had 12 bases not matched to a gene; V was cut back by 1 base and J by 9 bases. The germline CDR1 and CDR2 sequences are LNHDA and SQIVND (reference sequence). The CDR3 DNA is TGTGCCAGTAGTATAGGAGGCCCAGACAGGGTTCTGCCCCAGCATTTT. This encodes CASSIGGPDRVLPQHF.

By share, this clone ranks as medium-sized. This chain connects TRBV2 to TRBJ2-7; D call uncertain. The germline V gene encodes CDR1 SNHLY and CDR2 FYNNEI. The V and J ends lost 7 bases and 3 bases respectively, with 7 bases between them. This CDR3 is 11 amino acids long. The CDR3, as DNA: TGTGCCAGCAAGCCTGGCTACGAGCAGTACTTC. This gives the protein CASKPGYEQYF.

CDR3 in amino acids: CASSYREGPTDTQYF. The CDR3 nucleotides are TGTGCCAGCAGCTATCGGGAGGGCCCCACAGATACGCAGTATTTT. The chain joins TRBV11-3 to TRBJ2-3, with TRBD2 matching 8 bases. The trim removed 4 bases at V and 2 bases at J, leaving 5 bases unmatched. Germline V gene lookup returns CDR1 SGHNT and CDR2 YENEEA. CDR3 size: 15 residues.

This chain uses TRBV3-1 (or the pseudogene TRBV3-2) with TRBJ2-1; weak D call: TRBD2 (5 bases). V was clipped by 2 bases and J by 1 base, with 12 bases between them. From germline, CDR1 is LGHDT and CDR2 YNNKEL (reference sequence). This CDR3 has 16 amino acids. The CDR3 protein is CASSQSVGGSYNEQFF. The CDR3 nucleotides are TGTGCCAGCAGCCAAAGTGTCGGCGGGTCCTACAATGAGCAGTTCTTC.